The source of this T cell receptor (beta chain) is a study of regulatory T cells in long-lasting Graves disease (dated by TCRdb to the early 2020s). Concerning the study at large: Newly diagnosed Graves' disease patients had taken antithyroid drugs for less than 3 months. The study was registered as a clinical trial and conducted in China. Patients with persistent Graves' disease were compared with patients with newly diagnosed Graves' disease using TCR sequencing and RNA sequencing of peripheral blood. A total of 33 samples underwent TCR sequencing, from about 13 patients with persistent Graves' disease and some 20 patients with newly diagnosed Graves' disease. The investigation overall reported the following: Compared with newly diagnosed patients, persistent Graves' disease patients had lower TCR Shannon entropy and fewer highly expanded clones, which suggests clonal expansion. Preferential use of TRBV28, TRBJ1-2 and TRBJ2-5 was observed in persistent disease, whereas TRBV20-1 and TRBJ2-1 were favored in newly diagnosed disease. Peripheral blood alone was examined, since thyroid tissue, which constituted the primary lesion, could not be accessed. The authors noted that the small sample size was a limitation that may lower accuracy. A larger number of public clonotypes was shared among persistent patients (under 3,000) than among newly diagnosed patients (roughly 970). Sequencing and analysis were restricted to the TCR beta chain.

Between the V and J ends, shortened by 1 base and 12 bases respectively, the junction contains 13 bases. Looking up the germline V gene yields CDR1 SGHAT and CDR2 FQNNGV. From its cysteine to its phenylalanine, the CDR3 spans 13 amino acids. This entry keeps only the CDR3 DNA: 39 bases, framed from base 1. The time point label, as the study defines it: newly diagnosed GD, antithyroid drugs for less than 3 months. For both TCR sequencing and RNA sequencing, RNA was extracted from PBMCs in TRIzol. The diagnosis of Graves' disease was made according to American Thyroid Association guidelines. The patients came from an endocrinology department in Xi'an, China. Each patient gave approximately 10 milliliters of peripheral blood, collected in an EDTA anticoagulant tube. PBMCs were isolated by Ficoll Paque Plus density gradient separation without further T cell sorting. An Agilent 2100 Bioanalyzer and agarose gel were used to assess RNA quality, and a NanoDrop 2000 was used to measure RNA concentration.

Concerning this clonotype: Its antigen has not been determined. A much larger clone sits a single nucleotide away, making a read error possible.

Library prep was done by multiplex PCR. For sequencing, an Illumina HiSeq 4000 was employed. TCR beta libraries were built with iRepertoire HTBI primers and Arm-PCR amplification of CDR3 regions. Before sequencing, the PCR products went through gel purification. From the authors' description of their analysis: Gene usage analysis of CDR3 amino acid clonotypes relied on the roughly 67 TRBV and 12 to 15 TRBJ segments identified across samples. Filtered high-quality paired reads were merged into contigs using COPE and FqMerger. BLAST was used to align contigs to IMGT TRBV, TRBD and TRBJ reference genes, with CDR3 defined following IMGT. Highly expanded clones were defined as clonotypes with a frequency above 0.1%. Shannon entropy served as the measure of repertoire diversity, while the Gini coefficient captured V-J evenness. Public clonotypes were defined as clonotypes shared by more than one individual. TCRdb handled the public reads itself, with Q25 trimming in fastp and clone calling in MiXCR, and kept productive beta chains. When rows share a CDR3 protein, they turn into one entry using the most common DNA and genes. The V and J calls reflect TCRdb's pipeline rather than the authors' work. The sample table shows about 500,000 distinct CDR3 sequences, and roughly 17% are seen once. About 12% of the sample is in the top ten clones.

These sequences were also reported in another study, on T cells in Graves' hyperthyroidism and ophthalmopathy. From the second report: Graves' hyperthyroidism was defined as stable when no progression to ophthalmopathy occurred over 18 months of follow-up. Hyperthyroidism patients were newly diagnosed, had a disease duration of under 2 months, and were aged 18 to 65 years. Any patient with an uncontrolled infection, another autoimmune disease, pregnancy or lactation was excluded. Diagnoses were based on clinical symptoms, serum thyroxine and TRAb, thyroid ultrasound and orbital computed tomography. The first round of RT-PCR for the TCR CDR3 was performed with the HTBI primer set and the Qiagen OneStep RT-PCR kit. Most expanded thyroid clonotypes (frequency above 0.001) were also found in blood, which suggests that blood repertoires may mirror thyroid immune responses. A 13 V-J signature model separated ophthalmopathy from stable hyperthyroidism, with 87.88% sensitivity and 81% to 83% specificity in cross-validation and 80%/75% in testing. During validation, the model predicted progression to ophthalmopathy a median of roughly 7.1 months ahead of onset, with almost 71% sensitivity and roughly 75% specificity. TCR V-J signatures able to tell the groups apart were searched for in a discovery cohort of some 100 patients, of whom under 45 had Graves' ophthalmopathy and about 60 had stable Graves' hyperthyroidism. An independent validation cohort of around 20 hyperthyroidism patients and about 16 patients who later progressed to ophthalmopathy tested prospective prediction of ophthalmopathy. For training and testing, the 110 or so patients in the discovery cohort were randomly divided in a 7:3 ratio. The study also compared thyroid tissue and blood T-cell repertoires from about six Graves' hyperthyroidism patients. Once sampling was done, hyperthyroidism patients were given methimazole at a starting dose of 30 mg daily, whereas ophthalmopathy patients were given high-dose intravenous methylprednisolone. Libraries were constructed in a second round of multiplex PCR, after which size selection and purification were carried out. Sequencing of the libraries was done on an Illumina HiSeq2000 using paired-end 100 bp reads. Raw data were processed with SOAPnuke, discarding reads with adapters, uncalled bases, mean Phred below 15, or no exact constant-primer or identifier match. COPE v1.2.5 was used to merge the high-quality paired reads, and each unique nucleotide sequence was defined as a clonotype. Clonotypes were aligned to IMGT TRBV, TRBD and TRBJ reference segments using MiTCR v1.1. The analysis was restricted to V-J combinations with a frequency above 0.0001, which together covered 99% to 99.2% of the repertoires. A TCS score was defined as the ratio of F50 (clonal expansion) to E x V (chaos), with BLOSUM62-based TCRdist applied between CDR3 peptides within each V-J. Welch's t-statistics and random forest reduced several hundred V-J features to fewer than 15, which were used in a naive Bayes classifier (R e1071). No statistical method was used to fix the sample size in advance, and group allocation was not hidden from the investigators. According to the paper, TCR Vbeta CDR3 sequencing was carried out on some 130 peripheral blood samples, which came from 40 to 45 ophthalmopathy, approximately 78 hyperthyroidism and about 17 progressor patients.

The receptor chain draws on TRBV11-2 and TRBJ2-1; tentative D gene TRBD2, with 5 bases matching. This receptor was identified in a man aged 35-49 years with Graves disease. Donor details come from another sample of the same person, matched by shared clones. The sample here was peripheral blood mononuclear cells (PBMCs), taken at new diagnosis, from a patient treated with antithyroid drugs. The base sequence is TGTGCCAGCAGCTTAGGTGCCCCCGGGATGCAGTTCTTC. Translation gives CASSLGAPGMQFF.